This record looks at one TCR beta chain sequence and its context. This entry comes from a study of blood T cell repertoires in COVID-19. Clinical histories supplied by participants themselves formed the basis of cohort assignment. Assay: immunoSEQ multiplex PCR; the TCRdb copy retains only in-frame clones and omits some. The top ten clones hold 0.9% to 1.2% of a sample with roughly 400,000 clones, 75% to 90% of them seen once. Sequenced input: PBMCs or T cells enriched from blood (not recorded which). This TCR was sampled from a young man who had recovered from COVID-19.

The CDR3 nucleotides are TGTGCCAGCAGTGAGAGCGGGAGCTCCTACGAGCAGTACTTC. Protein product: CASSESGSSYEQYF. The chain combines TRBV2 with TRBJ2-7; TRBD2 aligns across 8 bases. V shed 3 bases, J shed 0 bases, and the junction held 1 base outside the gene matches. This CDR3 has 14 residues. Germline CDR1 reads SNHLY; CDR2 reads FYNNEI.